This section outlines one T cell receptor beta chain sequence together with its context. These data come from a study of blood T cell repertoires in COVID-19. The Seattle patients, enrolled during active infection, were followed longitudinally. The trim removed 5 bases at V and 7 bases at J, leaving 7 bases unmatched. Germline CDR1 is MDHEN and CDR2 is SYDVKM. This CDR3 comprises 15 residues. TCRdb keeps only in-frame clones here, not all; method: immunoSEQ multiplex PCR. The sample has roughly 250,000 clones; about four fifths are singletons. The sequenced material came from peripheral blood. This chain connects TRBV28 to TRBJ2-1; TRBD2 aligns across 11 bases. This TCR came from a person aged 65-85 years with COVID-19, enrolled during active disease. The DNA of the CDR3 is TGTGCCAGCAGTCCCTTAGCGGGAGGGCTGAATGAGCAGTTCTTC. This sequence encodes CASSPLAGGLNEQFF.